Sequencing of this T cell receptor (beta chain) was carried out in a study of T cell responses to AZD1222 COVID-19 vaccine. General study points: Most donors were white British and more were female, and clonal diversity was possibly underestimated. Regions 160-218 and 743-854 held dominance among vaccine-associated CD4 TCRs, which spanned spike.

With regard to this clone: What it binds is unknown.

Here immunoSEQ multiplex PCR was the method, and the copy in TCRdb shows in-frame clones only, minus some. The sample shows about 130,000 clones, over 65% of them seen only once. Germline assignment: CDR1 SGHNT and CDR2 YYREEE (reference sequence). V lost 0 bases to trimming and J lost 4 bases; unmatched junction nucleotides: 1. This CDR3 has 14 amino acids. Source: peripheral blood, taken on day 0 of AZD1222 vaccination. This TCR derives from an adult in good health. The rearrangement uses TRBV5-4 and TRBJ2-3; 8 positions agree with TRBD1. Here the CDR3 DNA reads TGTGCCAGCAGCTTGGGGACAGGGCCAGATACGCAGTATTTT. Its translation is CASSLGTGPDTQYF.